Sequencing of this T cell receptor beta chain was carried out in a study of T cell clonality in common variable immunodeficiency. The table came from immunoSEQ multiplex PCR; TCRdb's copy has only in-frame clones and leaves some out. This set yields tens of thousands of clones and no singletons; the top ten hold 3.5% to 4.5%. This CDR3 is built from 16 residues. V gave up 8 bases and J gave up 1 base, with 20 bases separating them. Germline values: CDR1 KGHSH, CDR2 LQKENI. This clone has a handful of counts. Its specificity is unknown. The missing CDR3 end, 3 residues past where the read stops, is filled in from the germline J gene. All CVID subjects were on immunoglobulin replacement for at least one year. Notes on the study in general: Reportedly, TCR beta sequences from common variable immunodeficiency showed fewer deletions and N-nucleotide insertions. T cell subpopulation sequencing would be needed to explain CVID clonality.

V usage is TRBV18 and J usage is TRBJ1-1; D ambiguous. The receptor was isolated from a human donor with common variable immunodeficiency. Sequenced sample: peripheral blood mononuclear cells. The CDR3 loop reads CASLRSTAQPNTEAFF. The CDR3 bases that were read are TGTGCCAGCCTTCGGTCGACTGCGCAGCCGAACACTGAA.